Each of the 2 T cell receptor beta chains below was sequenced from the same sample in a study of PD-1 blockade in classical Hodgkin lymphoma. Time point given: cycle 4 day 1 (C4D1), after 5 to 7 weeks of nivolumab. Relapse after autologous stem cell transplantation occurred in every patient, and brentuximab vedotin exposure varied. Libraries were prepared by immunoSEQ multiplex PCR; TCRdb keeps only in-frame clonotypes and omits some of them. The table has roughly 94,000 clones, approximately 94% seen once. The specimen was peripheral blood mononuclear cells (PBMCs), collected before the fourth cycle of nivolumab. Receptor source: a human donor with classical Hodgkin lymphoma.

This chain connects TRBV28 to TRBJ2-7; D possibly matches TRBD1 or TRBD2 (8 bases each). CDR1 and CDR2 from the germline V gene are MDHEN and SYDVKM. The CDR3 is made up of 15 amino acids. Deletions cut 1 base from V and 7 bases from J, with 17 bases between. The CDR3 region has the DNA TGTGCCAGCAGTTTATTCGGGACAGGCGGGGGGGAGCAGTACTTC. Its translation is CASSLFGTGGGEQYF. The full variable domain, its missing parts supplied by reference TRBV28 and TRBJ2-7, is DVKVTQSSRYLVKRTGEKVFLECVQDMDHENMFWYRQDPGLGLRLIYFSYDVKMKEKGDIPEGYSVSREKKERFSLILESASTNQTSMYLCASSLFGTGGGEQYFGPGTRLTVT.

The chain links TRBV6-5 to TRBJ2-6; TRBD2 aligns across 7 bases. J lost 4 bases, V lost 5 bases, and 5 bases had no gene match. This CDR3 comprises 15 residues. Germline assignment: CDR1 MNHEY and CDR2 SVGAGI. The CDR3 is CASSPGTTGANVLTF. The CDR3 nucleotides are TGTGCCAGCAGTCCAGGGACTACGGGGGCCAACGTCCTGACTTTC.